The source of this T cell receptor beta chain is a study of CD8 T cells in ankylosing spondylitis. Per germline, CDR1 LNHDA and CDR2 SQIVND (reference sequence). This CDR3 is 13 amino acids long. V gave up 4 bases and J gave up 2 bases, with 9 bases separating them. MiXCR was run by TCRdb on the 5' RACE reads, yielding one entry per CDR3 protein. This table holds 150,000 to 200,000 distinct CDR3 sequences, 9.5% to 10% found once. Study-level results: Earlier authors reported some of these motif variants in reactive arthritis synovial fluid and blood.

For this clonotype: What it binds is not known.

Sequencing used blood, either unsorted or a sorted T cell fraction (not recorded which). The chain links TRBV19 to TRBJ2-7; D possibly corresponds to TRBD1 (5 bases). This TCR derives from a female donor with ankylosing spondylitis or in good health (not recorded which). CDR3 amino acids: CASSTAGPYEQYF. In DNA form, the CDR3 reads TGTGCCAGTAGTACGGCAGGGCCCTACGAGCAGTACTTC. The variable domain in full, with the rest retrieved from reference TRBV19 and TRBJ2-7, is DGGITQSPKYLFRKEGQNVTLSCEQNLNHDAMYWYRQDPGQGLRLIYYSQIVNDFQKGDIAEGYSVSREKKESFPLTVTSAQKNPTAFYLCASSTAGPYEQYFGPGTRLTVT.